A selection of T cell receptor beta chains follows, all from one sample in a study of CD8 T cells in ankylosing spondylitis. TCRdb independently ran MiXCR on the 5' RACE reads; one entry per CDR3 protein. The profile shows about 310,000 distinct CDR3 sequences, around 21% of them singletons. Sample: blood, either unsorted or a sorted T cell fraction (not recorded which). These receptors were obtained from a female donor with ankylosing spondylitis or in good health (not recorded which). Each CDR3 is given with its conserved first and last residue. D genes are given only for firm matches. Some rows mark clone size as missing; the rest say once, few, many or name a class of expanded clone.

>TRBJ1-1|few|TRBV4-3|-
CASSQQGGGTAEAFF
TGCGCCAGCAGCCAACAGGGCGGGGGGACGGCTGAAGCTTTCTTT
>TRBJ2-3|few|TRBV5-1|-
CASSLVGVSTDTQYF
TGCGCCAGCAGCTTGGTCGGGGTTTCGACAGATACGCAGTATTTT
>TRBJ2-5|-|TRBV12-3/TRBV12-4|-
CASSLLRARGETQYF
TGTGCCAGCAGTTTATTGAGGGCACGTGGCGAGACCCAGTACTTC
>TRBJ2-1|many|TRBV6-1|-
CASSLRGGHNEQFF
TGTGCCAGCAGTCTTCGGGGAGGACACAATGAGCAGTTCTTC
>TRBJ2-3|-|TRBV10-1|-
CASRGRTSTDTQYF
TGCGCCAGCAGGGGTAGGACTAGCACAGATACGCAGTATTTT
>TRBJ2-1|-|TRBV24-1|TRBD2
CATTGTSVHNEQFF
TGTGCCACGACCGGGACTAGCGTCCACAATGAGCAGTTCTTC
>TRBJ2-7|-|TRBV12-3/TRBV12-4|TRBD2
CASRPPSTSGPYEQYF
TGTGCCAGCAGGCCCCCTTCGACTAGCGGACCCTACGAGCAGTACTTC
>TRBJ1-1|-|TRBV25-1|-
CASSIGSEAFF
TGTGCCAGCAGTATCGGTTCTGAAGCTTTCTTT
>TRBJ1-6|few|TRBV30|-
CAWSRQPLNSPLHF
TGTGCCTGGAGTCGACAGCCTTTGAATTCACCCCTCCACTTT
>TRBJ1-2|many|TRBV25-1|-
CASSEYWDGYGYTF
TGTGCCAGCAGTGAATATTGGGATGGCTATGGCTACACCTTC
>TRBJ2-7|few|TRBV2|-
CASSDPDEQYF
TGTGCCAGCAGTGACCCGGACGAGCAGTACTTC
>TRBJ2-7|many|TRBV29-1|-
CSVGGLTNAYEQYF
TGCAGCGTGGGGGGACTGACGAACGCCTACGAGCAGTACTTC
>TRBJ1-3|-|TRBV25-1|-
CASRAGNTIYF
TGTGCCAGCAGGGCTGGAAACACCATATATTTT
>TRBJ2-2|many|TRBV29-1|-
CSITVGTTNTGELFF
TGCAGCATTACGGTGGGGACAACCAACACCGGGGAGCTGTTTTTT
>TRBJ2-1|-|TRBV9|-
CASSGGDSYNEQFF
TGTGCCAGCAGCGGGGGCGACTCCTACAATGAGCAGTTCTTC
>TRBJ2-3|once|TRBV6-2/TRBV6-3|-
CASGRDPTDTQYF
TGTGCCAGCGGCCGGGATCCCACAGATACGCAGTATTTT
>TRBJ1-6|few|TRBV5-5|-
CASSLAGFGAPLHF
TGTGCCAGCAGCTTGGCGGGGTTTGGTGCACCCCTCCACTTT
>TRBJ1-1|-|TRBV29-1|-
CSVEALMRKNTEAFF
TGCAGCGTTGAAGCCCTCATGAGGAAAAATACTGAAGCTTTCTTT
>TRBJ2-1|-|TRBV20-1|-
CSVTGRAGPNEQFF
TGCAGTGTTACGGGAAGAGCAGGGCCCAATGAGCAGTTCTTC
>TRBJ2-1|-|TRBV4-3|TRBD2
CASSLGGNGHNEQFF
TGCGCCAGCAGCCTCGGGGGGAATGGGCACAATGAGCAGTTCTTC
>TRBJ2-1|-|TRBV7-2|-
CASSSGRSNEQFF
TGTGCCAGCAGCTCCGGACGCAGCAATGAGCAGTTCTTC
>TRBJ2-3|-|TRBV29-1|-
CSARARTATDTQYF
TGCAGCGCCCGGGCGCGGACAGCCACAGATACGCAGTATTTT
>TRBJ2-1|-|TRBV6-2/TRBV6-3|-
CASSLSGTANEQFF
TGTGCCAGCAGTCTGTCAGGGACGGCCAATGAGCAGTTCTTC
>TRBJ1-5|-|TRBV12-3/TRBV12-4|-
CASSLRGGGNQPQHF
TGTGCCAGCAGTTTGCGGGGTGGGGGCAATCAGCCCCAGCATTTT
>TRBJ2-5|-|TRBV20-1|TRBD2
CSASPIRGSIQETQYF
TGCAGTGCTAGCCCTATTCGCGGGAGTATTCAGGAGACCCAGTACTTC
>TRBJ1-2|few|TRBV18|-
CASSTTEAGSYGYTF
TGTGCCAGCTCAACTACAGAGGCAGGAAGCTATGGCTACACCTTC
>TRBJ2-3|-|TRBV20-1|-
CSARRPAGHTDTQYF
TGCAGTGCTAGGCGCCCAGCGGGACACACAGATACGCAGTATTTT